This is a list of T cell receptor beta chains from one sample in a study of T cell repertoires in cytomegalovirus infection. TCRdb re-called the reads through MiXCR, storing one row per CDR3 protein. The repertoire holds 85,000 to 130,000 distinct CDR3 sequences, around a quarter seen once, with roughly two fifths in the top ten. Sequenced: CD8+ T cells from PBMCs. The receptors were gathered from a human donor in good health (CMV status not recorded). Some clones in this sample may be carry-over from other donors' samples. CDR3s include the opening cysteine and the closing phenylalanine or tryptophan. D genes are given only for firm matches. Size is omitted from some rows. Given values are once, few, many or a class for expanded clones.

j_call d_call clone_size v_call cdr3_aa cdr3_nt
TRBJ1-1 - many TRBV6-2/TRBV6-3 CASSYSGGRTEAFF TGTGCCAGCAGTTACTCCGGGGGAAGGACTGAAGCTTTCTTT
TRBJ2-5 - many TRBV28 CASSLIRDSWNQETQYF TGTGCCAGCAGCTTGATTCGGGACTCGTGGAACCAAGAGACCCAGTACTTC
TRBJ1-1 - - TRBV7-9 CASRINREDTEAFF TGTGCCAGCAGGATTAACAGGGAAGACACTGAAGCTTTCTTT
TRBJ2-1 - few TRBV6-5 CASSHGGQGADEQFF TGTGCCAGCAGCCACGGGGGGCAGGGGGCAGATGAGCAGTTCTTC
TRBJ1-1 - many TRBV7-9 CASSLVAGDTEAFF TGTGCCAGCAGCTTAGTCGCAGGGGACACTGAAGCTTTCTTT
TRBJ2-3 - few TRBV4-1 CASSQEWGEDTQYF TGCGCCAGCAGCCAAGAATGGGGGGAAGATACGCAGTATTTT
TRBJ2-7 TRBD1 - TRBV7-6 CASSEDRSQEYEQYF TGTGCCAGCAGCGAGGACAGGAGCCAAGAGTACGAGCAGTACTTC
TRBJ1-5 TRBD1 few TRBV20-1 CSASDRGHGSNQPQHF TGCAGTGCTAGCGACAGGGGGCACGGTAGCAATCAGCCCCAGCATTTT
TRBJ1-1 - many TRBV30 CAWVRVKNTEAFF TGTGCCTGGGTGAGGGTGAAGAACACTGAAGCTTTCTTT
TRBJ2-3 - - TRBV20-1 CSATWGATDTQYF TGCAGTGCTACCTGGGGGGCCACAGATACGCAGTATTTT
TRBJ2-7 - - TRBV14 CASSTYSYEQYF TGTGCCAGCAGCACCTACTCCTACGAGCAGTACTTC
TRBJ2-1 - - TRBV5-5 CASSHQTRPEQFF TGTGCCAGCAGCCACCAAACCAGGCCTGAGCAGTTCTTC
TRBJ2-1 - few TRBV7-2 CASSLEGEVYNEQFF TGTGCCAGCAGCTTAGAGGGAGAGGTCTACAATGAGCAGTTCTTC
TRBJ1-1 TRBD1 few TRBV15 CATSLTGTESEAFF TGTGCCACCAGTCTAACCGGGACAGAGAGTGAAGCTTTCTTT
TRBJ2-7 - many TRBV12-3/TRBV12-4 CASMQSSLSYEQYF TGTGCCAGCATGCAGAGTTCCCTGTCCTACGAGCAGTACTTC
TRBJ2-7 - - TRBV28 CASSLCGRYEQYF TGTGCCAGCAGTTTGTGTGGGCGGTACGAGCAGTACTTC
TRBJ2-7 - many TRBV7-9 CASSASGLPYEQYF TGTGCCAGCAGCGCGTCCGGGCTCCCCTACGAGCAGTACTTC
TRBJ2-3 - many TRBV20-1 CSARGTFLTDTQYF TGCAGTGCTAGGGGGACTTTCCTGACAGATACGCAGTATTTT
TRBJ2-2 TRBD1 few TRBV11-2 CASSPQGAESTGELFF TGTGCCAGCAGCCCTCAGGGGGCGGAGAGCACCGGGGAGCTGTTTTTT
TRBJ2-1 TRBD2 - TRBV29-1 CSVENERESLYYNEQFF TGCAGCGTTGAAAATGAGCGGGAGTCTCTATATTACAATGAGCAGTTCTTC
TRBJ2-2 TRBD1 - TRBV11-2 CASIPLVGQGNTGELFF TGTGCCAGCATCCCCCTCGTCGGACAGGGTAACACCGGGGAGCTGTTTTTT
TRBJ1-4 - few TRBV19 CASSIRVREKLFF TGTGCCAGTAGTATACGCGTCCGAGAAAAACTGTTTTTT
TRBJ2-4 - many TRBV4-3 CASSQDSTGQGNIQYF TGCGCCAGCAGCCAAGATTCAACAGGGCAGGGAAACATTCAGTACTTC
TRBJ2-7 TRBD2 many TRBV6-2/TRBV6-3 CASSLRLAPYEQYF TGTGCCAGCAGTTTACGACTAGCGCCCTACGAGCAGTACTTC
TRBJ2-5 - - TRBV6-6 CATKSPWGDLAETQYF TGTGCCACCAAATCCCCCTGGGGGGATCTCGCGGAGACCCAGTACTTC
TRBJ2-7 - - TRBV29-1 CSVEEGFYEQYF TGCAGCGTTGAAGAGGGATTCTACGAGCAGTACTTC
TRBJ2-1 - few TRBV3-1 CASSPGFNNEQFF TGTGCCAGCAGCCCCGGCTTCAACAATGAGCAGTTCTTC
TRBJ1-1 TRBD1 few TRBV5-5 CANTGQGGTEAFF TGTGCCAACACGGGACAGGGGGGAACTGAAGCTTTCTTT
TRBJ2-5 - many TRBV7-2 CASNGGRGPGQETQYF TGTGCCAGCAACGGGGGGCGGGGGCCCGGCCAAGAGACCCAGTACTTC
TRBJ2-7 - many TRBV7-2 CASSLDGASYEQYF TGTGCCAGCAGCTTAGACGGGGCATCCTACGAGCAGTACTTC
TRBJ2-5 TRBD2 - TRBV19 CASRLLAGDETQYF TGTGCCAGTAGACTACTAGCGGGAGATGAGACCCAGTACTTC
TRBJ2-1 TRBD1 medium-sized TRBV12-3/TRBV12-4 CASSSSGTANEQFF TGTGCCAGCAGTTCGAGTGGGACAGCCAATGAGCAGTTCTTC
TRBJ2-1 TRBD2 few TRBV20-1 CSASDEISGSFSYNEQFF TGCAGTGCTAGCGACGAGATTAGCGGGAGCTTCTCCTACAATGAGCAGTTCTTC
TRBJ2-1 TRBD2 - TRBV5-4 CASSFGPGGRANEQFF TGTGCCAGCAGCTTTGGACCGGGCGGGAGGGCCAATGAGCAGTTCTTC